The sequence of this T cell receptor beta chain was determined in a study of blood T cell repertoires in COVID-19 (dated by TCRdb to about 2020). Background for the entire study: Samples from collaborators originated in the United States, Italy and Spain and spanned both the acute and convalescent phases of COVID-19. Nearly every sample came with metadata listing a de-identified subject ID, COVID-19 status, age in years and sex. The samples were drawn from two sources: the first 160 participants of the ongoing ImmuneRACE study, and 1,000 to 1,500 subjects contributed by 6 global collaborators. Subjects who had been exposed to COVID-19, were actively infected with it, or had recovered from it provided the deeply sampled blood TCRbeta repertoires that made up the dataset. The prospective study material was composed of cDNA or gDNA derived from T cells, B-cell-depleted T cells, or PBMCs. The repertoires were released in a freely available public database meant as a resource for research on the immune response to SARS-CoV-2. Where available, HLA class I and class II types were obtained from metadata supplied by the sample provider rather than from assay-based typing. On the study overall, not on this receptor specifically: The quantity of clinical and demographic metadata differed by source and by participant and was supplied without curation.

The count of this clone is one. The specificity of this receptor is unknown. No much larger clone exists at a distance of one base, and base qualities are not known. Ends trimmed: V by 1 base, J by 4 bases; bases unmatched to a gene: 4. CDR1 is given as MDHEN and CDR2 as SYDVKM, both from the germline V gene. The CDR3 numbers 15 residues from cysteine through phenylalanine. Only the CDR3 DNA is retained, 45 bases long and in frame from the first base. Collaborating institutions collected whole blood in K2EDTA tubes following their own protocols. For TCRbeta analysis, collaborators shipped samples as frozen whole blood, isolated PBMCs, or DNA extracted from either of those sample types. The immunoSEQ Assay, a bias-controlled multiplex PCR, was used to amplify TCRbeta CDR3 regions from genomic DNA. As for the original processing: Nucleated cell counts per sample were estimated from amplification of reference gene primers within the assay. To quantify the absolute abundance of each unique TCRbeta CDR3 rearrangement, sequence reads were collapsed and filtered. For each sample, productive Simpson clonality was calculated as the square root of Simpson's diversity index over productive rearrangements. In its TCRdb copy, this immuneACCESS table keeps in-frame sequences only and misses some clones. Where compared with another copy, unresolved V genes explain less than half of these, and the others have no known cause. V, J and clone size derive from that table, while D and trimming were established from the DNA sequence. The sample data list over 200,000 clones, and roughly 84% of these were observed just once. The top ten hold over 1.5% of the sample.

This sequence uses TRBV28 and TRBJ2-1, and 7 junctional nucleotides match TRBD1. The origin of this receptor is a man aged 40-49 years with active or convalescent COVID-19. The sequenced sample consisted of peripheral blood. Here is the DNA: TGTGCCAGCAGTTTATTGGGACAGAGTTACAATGAGCAGTTCTTC. This translates into CASSLLGQSYNEQFF.